Many counts were recorded for the clone carrying this TCR beta chain. Antigen specificity is unknown. Construction of TCR beta libraries was performed using quantitative 5'-RACE with molecular barcodes. TCRdb independently ran MiXCR on the 5' RACE reads; one entry per CDR3 protein. Among about 52,000 distinct CDR3 sequences listed, about 7.8% were seen once. This sample is part of a study of CD8 T cells in ankylosing spondylitis. The study, taken as a whole, reports: Peripheral blood samples showed relatively rare disease-linked clones, and these clones were CD8+. According to the report, clones linked to the disease were significantly enriched in matched synovial fluid samples taken from ankylosing spondylitis patients. Typical of ankylosing spondylitis blood, it appeared, was a TCR beta motif of eight highly homologous variants.

The TCR originated in a female donor with ankylosing spondylitis or in good health (not recorded which). The sequenced material came from blood, either unsorted or a sorted T cell fraction (not recorded which).

CDR3: CASSLWTGGETQYF. The DNA for the CDR3 is TGTGCCAGCAGCTTGTGGACAGGGGGGGAGACCCAGTACTTC. This chain connects TRBV7-2 to TRBJ2-5; 10 bases map to TRBD1. The CDR3 runs to 14 residues. V lost 3 bases and J lost 5; bases outside the gene matches: 3. The germline V gene has CDR1 SGHTA and CDR2 FQGNSA.